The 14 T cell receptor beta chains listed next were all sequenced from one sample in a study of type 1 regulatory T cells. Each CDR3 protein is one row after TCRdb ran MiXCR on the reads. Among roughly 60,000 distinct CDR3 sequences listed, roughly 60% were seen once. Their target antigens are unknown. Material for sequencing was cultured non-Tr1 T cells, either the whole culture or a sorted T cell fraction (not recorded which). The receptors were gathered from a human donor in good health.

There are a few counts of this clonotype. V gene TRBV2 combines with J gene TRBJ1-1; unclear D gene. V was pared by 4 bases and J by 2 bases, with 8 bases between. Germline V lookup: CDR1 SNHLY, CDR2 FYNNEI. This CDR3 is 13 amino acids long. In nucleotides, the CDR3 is TGTGCCAGCAGTGCAAGCTTAAACACTGAAGCTTTCTTT. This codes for CASSASLNTEAFF. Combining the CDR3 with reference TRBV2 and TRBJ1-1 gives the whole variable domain EPEVTQTPSHQVTQMGQEVILRCVPISNHLYFYWYRQILGQKVEFLVSFYNNEISEKSEIFDDQFSVERPDGSNFTLKIRSTKLEDSAMYFCASSASLNTEAFFGQGTRLTVV.

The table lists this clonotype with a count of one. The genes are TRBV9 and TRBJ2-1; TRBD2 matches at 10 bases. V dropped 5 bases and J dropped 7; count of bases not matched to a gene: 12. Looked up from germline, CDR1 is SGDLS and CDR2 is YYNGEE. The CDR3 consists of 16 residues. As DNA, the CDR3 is TGTGCCAGCAGTTCACAGCGGGAGGGCCTATGGAATGAGCAGTTCTTC. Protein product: CASSSQREGLWNEQFF.

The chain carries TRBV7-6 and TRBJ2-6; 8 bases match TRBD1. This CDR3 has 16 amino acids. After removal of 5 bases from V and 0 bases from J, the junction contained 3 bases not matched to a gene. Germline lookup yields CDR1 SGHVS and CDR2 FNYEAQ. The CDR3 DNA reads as TGTGCCAGCAGCCGGACAGGGAACTCTGGGGCCAACGTCCTGACTTTC. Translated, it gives CASSRTGNSGANVLTF. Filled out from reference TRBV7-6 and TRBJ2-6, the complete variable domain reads GAGVSQSPRYKVTKRGQDVALRCDPISGHVSLYWYRQALGQGPEFLTYFNYEAQQDKSGLPNDRFSAERPEGSISTLTIQRTEQRDSAMYRCASSRTGNSGANVLTFGAGSRLTVL.

The CDR3 here is CASSQDFKGGSVYGYTF. The CDR3 DNA sequence: TGTGCCAGCAGCCAAGATTTCAAAGGGGGCTCAGTCTATGGCTACACCTTC. The V call is TRBV3-1, the J call TRBJ1-2, with 7 bases fitting TRBD1. Trimming removed 0 bases from V and 4 bases from J; junction bases left unmatched: 11. Germline loops: CDR1 LGHDT, CDR2 YNNKEL (reference sequence). The CDR3 covers 17 residues.

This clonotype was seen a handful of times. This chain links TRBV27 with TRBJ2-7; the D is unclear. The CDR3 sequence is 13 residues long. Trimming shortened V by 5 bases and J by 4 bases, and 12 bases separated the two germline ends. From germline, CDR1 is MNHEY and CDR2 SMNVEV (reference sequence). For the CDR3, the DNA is TGTGCCAGCAGTCCGGGTATGGGGTACGAGCAGTACTTC. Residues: CASSPGMGYEQYF.

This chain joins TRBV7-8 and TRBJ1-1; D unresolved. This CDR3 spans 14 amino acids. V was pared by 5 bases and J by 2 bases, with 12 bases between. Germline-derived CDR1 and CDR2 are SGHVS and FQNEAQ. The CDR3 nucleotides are TGTGCCAGCAGCGTAATCCGGGTCAACACTGAAGCTTTCTTT. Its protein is CASSVIRVNTEAFF.

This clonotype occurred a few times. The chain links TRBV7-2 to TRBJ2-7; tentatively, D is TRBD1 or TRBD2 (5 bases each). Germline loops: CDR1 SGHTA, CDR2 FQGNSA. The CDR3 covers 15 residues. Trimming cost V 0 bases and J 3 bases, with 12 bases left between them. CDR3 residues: CASSLAGSGGYEQYF. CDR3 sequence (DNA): TGTGCCAGCAGCTTAGCGGGCAGTGGGGGCTACGAGCAGTACTTC.

CDR3 sequence reads: CASSPQVRETNEQFF. The CDR3 region has the DNA TGTGCCAGCAGCCCCCAGGTGAGGGAGACCAATGAGCAGTTCTTC. V and J are TRBV7-2 and TRBJ2-1, with a possible D match to TRBD2 (5 bases). V dropped 5 bases and J dropped 6 bases, with 17 bases sitting between them. This CDR3 contains 15 residues. Germline lookup yields CDR1 SGHTA and CDR2 FQGNSA.

The CDR3 loop reads CASSLTPSVTDTQYF. CDR3 DNA: TGCGCCAGCAGCTTGACGCCTAGCGTAACAGATACGCAGTATTTT. This chain links TRBV5-1 with TRBJ2-3; D is perhaps TRBD2 (6 bases). The CDR3 sequence is 15 residues long. The V gene lost 1 base and the J gene lost 3 bases, with 12 bases spanning the gap. Germline lookup yields CDR1 SGHRS and CDR2 YFSETQ. The complete variable domain, with remaining parts taken from reference TRBV5-1 and TRBJ2-3, reads KAGVTQTPRYLIKTRGQQVTLSCSPISGHRSVSWYQQTPGQGLQFLFEYFSETQRNKGNFPGRFSGRQFSNSRSEMNVSTLELGDSALYLCASSLTPSVTDTQYFGPGTRLTVL.

The CDR3 reads CSATGAASGFTDTQYF. The DNA for the CDR3 is TGCAGTGCTACGGGCGCGGCTAGCGGATTCACAGATACGCAGTATTTT. The J gene is TRBJ2-3, the V gene TRBV20-1; 7 nucleotides align to TRBD2. The germline V gene encodes CDR1 DFQATT and CDR2 SNEGSKA (reference sequence). The CDR3 has 16 amino acids. The J segment lost 2 bases and the V segment lost 4 bases, leaving 12 bases of the junction unmatched.

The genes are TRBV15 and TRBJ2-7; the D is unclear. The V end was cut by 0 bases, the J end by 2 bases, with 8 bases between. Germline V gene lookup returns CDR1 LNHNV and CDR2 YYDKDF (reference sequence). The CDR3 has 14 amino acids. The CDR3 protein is CATSRDVGTYEQYF. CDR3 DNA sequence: TGTGCCACCAGCAGAGATGTCGGTACCTACGAGCAGTACTTC.

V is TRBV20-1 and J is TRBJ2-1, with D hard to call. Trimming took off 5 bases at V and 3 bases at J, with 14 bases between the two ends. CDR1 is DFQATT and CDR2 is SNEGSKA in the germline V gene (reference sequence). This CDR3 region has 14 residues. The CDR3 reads CSAAPPDNYNEQFF. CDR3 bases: TGCAGTGCTGCTCCCCCTGACAACTACAATGAGCAGTTCTTC.

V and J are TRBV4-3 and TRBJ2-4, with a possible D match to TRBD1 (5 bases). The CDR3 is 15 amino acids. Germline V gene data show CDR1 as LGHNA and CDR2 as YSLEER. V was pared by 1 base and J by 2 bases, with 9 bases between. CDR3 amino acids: CASSQGRGTKNIQYF. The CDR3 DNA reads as TGCGCCAGCAGCCAAGGAAGGGGAACCAAAAACATTCAGTACTTC.

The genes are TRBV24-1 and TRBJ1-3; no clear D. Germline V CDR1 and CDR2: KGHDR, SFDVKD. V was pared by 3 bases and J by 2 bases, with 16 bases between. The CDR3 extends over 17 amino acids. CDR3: CATSDPPTDLPGNTIYF. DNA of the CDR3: TGTGCCACCAGTGATCCACCAACCGACCTCCCTGGAAACACCATATATTTT.